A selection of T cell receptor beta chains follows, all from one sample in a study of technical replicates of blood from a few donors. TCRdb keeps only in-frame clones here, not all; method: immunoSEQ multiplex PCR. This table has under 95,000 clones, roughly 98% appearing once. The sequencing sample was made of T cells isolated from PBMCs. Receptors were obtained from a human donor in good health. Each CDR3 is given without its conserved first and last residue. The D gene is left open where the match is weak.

CDR3 protein: ASSPPASGSFEQY; V gene: TRBV27; CDR3 length: 13; D gene: TRBD2
CDR3 protein: ASSVGTGGFSGYT; V gene: TRBV9; CDR3 length: 13; D gene: TRBD1
CDR3 protein: ASSQGRRGEGYT; V gene: TRBV28; CDR3 length: 12; D gene: TRBD1
CDR3 protein: ASSPLVYQVNTEAF; V gene: TRBV5-1; CDR3 length: 14; D gene: .
CDR3 protein: ASSPFMNTEAF; V gene: TRBV27; CDR3 length: 11; D gene: .
CDR3 protein: ASSPPPTGAYNEQF; V gene: TRBV7-7; CDR3 length: 14; D gene: TRBD1
CDR3 protein: SARRQETQY; V gene: TRBV20-1; CDR3 length: 9; D gene: .
CDR3 protein: ASSAPGQWTEKLF; V gene: TRBV7-8; CDR3 length: 13; D gene: TRBD1
CDR3 protein: ASSPGGGSSGNTIY; V gene: TRBV7-6; CDR3 length: 14; D gene: .
CDR3 protein: ATSREREGYNEQF; V gene: TRBV15; CDR3 length: 13; D gene: TRBD2
CDR3 protein: ASSPASRLNTEAF; V gene: TRBV10-1; CDR3 length: 13; D gene: .
CDR3 protein: ASSIGGQNNSPLH; V gene: TRBV19; CDR3 length: 13; D gene: .
CDR3 protein: ASIRQVGPYEQY; V gene: TRBV28; CDR3 length: 12; D gene: .